These T cell receptor beta chains were read from a single sample in a study of cytomegalovirus exposure and HLA in healthy donors. Sequenced by immunoSEQ multiplex PCR; TCRdb stores in-frame clones only, minus some. The sample lists 150,000 to 200,000 clones, around 81% occurring once. The source material was PBMCs. These receptors originate from a young man in good health and CMV-seronegative. The CDR3 runs from the conserved cysteine through the conserved F or W. The order of the fields is CDR3 DNA, CDR3 protein, J gene, V gene, D gene, clone size. D genes are given only for firm matches. Clone size is given for some rows only: seen once, a few or many times, or a class if the clone is expanded.

TGTGCCAGCAGCTCAAGACTACCCCGATACAATGAGCAGTTCTTC	CASSSRLPRYNEQFF	TRBJ2-1	TRBV13	.	.
TGTGCCAGCAGTGATTTGGGGCCCCCCGAGCAGTACTTC	CASSDLGPPEQYF	TRBJ2-7	TRBV2	.	.
TGTGCCAGCAGTCTGACGGGGGGCAATCAGCCCCAGCATTTT	CASSLTGGNQPQHF	TRBJ1-5	TRBV6-5	.	.
TGTGCCAGCAGCTGGTCAGGGAGGGGTGAAAAACTGTTTTTT	CASSWSGRGEKLFF	TRBJ1-4	TRBV7-8	.	.
TGTGCCAGCAGCTTAGGGGAGTCCGATGAGCAGTTCTTC	CASSLGESDEQFF	TRBJ2-1	TRBV7-8	.	.
TGTGCCAGCAGTGTTGCGGGTTATTACGGCAATTCACCCCTCCACTTT	CASSVAGYYGNSPLHF	TRBJ1-6	TRBV2	.	few
TGCGCCAGCATTAGCGACAGGCCGCATCAGCCCCAGCATTTT	CASISDRPHQPQHF	TRBJ1-5	TRBV10-1	.	.
TGTGCCACCAGCAGAGGCGGACAGGGCCAACAAGAGACCCAGTACTTC	CATSRGGQGQQETQYF	TRBJ2-5	TRBV15	TRBD1	.
TGTGCCTGGAGAATGGCGGGAGTACGGGGTGAGCAGTTCTTC	CAWRMAGVRGEQFF	TRBJ2-1	TRBV30	TRBD2	few
TGTGCCAGCAGTTTATACTCGCCCCGTGATCAGCCCCAGCATTTT	CASSLYSPRDQPQHF	TRBJ1-5	TRBV27	.	.
TGCGCCAGCAGCCAAGGGAGCACAGGGAGCAATCAGCCCCAGCATTTT	CASSQGSTGSNQPQHF	TRBJ1-5	TRBV4-1	.	.
TGTGCCAGCAGGTCCGGGACAGGAATCGGGGAGCAGTTCTTC	CASRSGTGIGEQFF	TRBJ2-1	TRBV27	TRBD1	.
TGTGCCAGCGGGGGGGACCACGAGCAGTACTTC	CASGGDHEQYF	TRBJ2-7	TRBV28	TRBD2	.
TGTGCCAGCAGCTTGAAGTCGGCAGATACGCAGTATTTT	CASSLKSADTQYF	TRBJ2-3	TRBV5-4	.	.
TGTGCCAGTAGTATATTCAGGGGGATAACCGGGGAGCTGTTTTTT	CASSIFRGITGELFF	TRBJ2-2	TRBV19	TRBD1	.
TGCGCCAGCAGCCAAGAGGCAGGGTCTGGGGCCAACGTCCTGACTTTC	CASSQEAGSGANVLTF	TRBJ2-6	TRBV4-3	.	.
TGTGCCAGCTCAGCCACGACAGGGTATGGCTACACCTTC	CASSATTGYGYTF	TRBJ1-2	TRBV18	TRBD1	.
TGTGCCAGCAGGGAGCGGGGGGACAATGAGCAGTTCTTC	CASRERGDNEQFF	TRBJ2-1	TRBV11-2	TRBD2	.